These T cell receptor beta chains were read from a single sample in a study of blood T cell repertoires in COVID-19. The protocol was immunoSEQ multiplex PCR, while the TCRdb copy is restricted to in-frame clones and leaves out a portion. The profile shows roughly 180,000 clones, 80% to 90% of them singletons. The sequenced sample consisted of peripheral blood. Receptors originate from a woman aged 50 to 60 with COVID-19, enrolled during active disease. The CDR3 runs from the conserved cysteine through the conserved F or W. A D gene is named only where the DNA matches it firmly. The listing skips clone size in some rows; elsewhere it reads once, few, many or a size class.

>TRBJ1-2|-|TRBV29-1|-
TGCAGCGTAGACAGTGGGAACTATGGCTACACCTTC
CSVDSGNYGYTF
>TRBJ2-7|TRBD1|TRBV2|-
TGTGCCAGCAGTGAAGAGGTTTGGGACAGAGAATACGAGCAGTACTTC
CASSEEVWDREYEQYF
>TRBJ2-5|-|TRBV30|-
TGTGCCTGGAGTGTTACGGACCAAGAGACCCAGTACTTC
CAWSVTDQETQYF
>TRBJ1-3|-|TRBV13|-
TGTGCCAGCCGAGGGGGACTAATATCTGGAAACACCATATATTTT
CASRGGLISGNTIYF
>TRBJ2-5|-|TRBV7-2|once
TGTGCCAGCAGCTCCGGGAGACAAGAGACCCAGTACTTC
CASSSGRQETQYF
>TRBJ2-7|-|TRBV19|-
TGTGCCAGTAGTATAGGTAGCGGATACTACGAGCAGTACTTC
CASSIGSGYYEQYF
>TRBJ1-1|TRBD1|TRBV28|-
TGTGCCAGCAGTTCACCTGCCCGACAGGGGAAGGTAGGGGCTTTCTTT
CASSSPARQGKVGAFF
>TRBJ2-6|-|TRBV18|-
TGTGCCAGCTCACCATCGCAGGGTAGCTCTGGGGCCAACGTCCTGACTTTC
CASSPSQGSSGANVLTF
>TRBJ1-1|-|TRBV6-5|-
TGTGCCAGCAGCCCGAAAGAGGGTTGGAGTGAAGCTTTCTTT
CASSPKEGWSEAFF
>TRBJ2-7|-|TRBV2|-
TGTGCCAGCAGCGGACTACCTCCGGGGGAGCAGTACTTC
CASSGLPPGEQYF
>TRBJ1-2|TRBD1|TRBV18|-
TGTGCCAGCTCACCCGGGACAGAGTATGGCTACACCTTC
CASSPGTEYGYTF
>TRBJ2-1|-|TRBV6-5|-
TGTGCCAGCAGTTACTCGAGACGGGATGAGCAGTTCTTC
CASSYSRRDEQFF
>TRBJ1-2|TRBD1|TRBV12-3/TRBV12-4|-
TGTGCCAGCAGACTCGACAGGGGGCGCGGCTACACCTTC
CASRLDRGRGYTF
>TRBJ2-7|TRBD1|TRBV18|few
TGTGCCAGCTCAGGTCCGGGACAGGGGGGCGAGCAGTACTTC
CASSGPGQGGEQYF
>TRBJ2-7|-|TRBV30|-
TGTGCCTGGAGTACCCGAGGATCCCACACCTACGAGCAGTACTTC
CAWSTRGSHTYEQYF
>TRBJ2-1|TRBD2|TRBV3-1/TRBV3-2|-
TGTGCCAGCAGCCAATATAGCGGGGGCGAGGGGGTAGGGCAGTTCTTC
CASSQYSGGEGVGQFF
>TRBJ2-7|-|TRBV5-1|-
TGCGCCAGCAGCTTATCAGGGCCCAACTACGAGCAGTACTTC
CASSLSGPNYEQYF
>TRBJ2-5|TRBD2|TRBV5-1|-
TGCGCCAGCAGCTTAATTTATAGCGGGGGGGCCCAAGCGGGGACCCAGTACTTC
CASSLIYSGGAQAGTQYF
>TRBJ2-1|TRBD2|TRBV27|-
TGTGCCAGCAGTCTCGACCCGGGACTAGCGGGGGGGGTGTACAATGAGCAGTTCTTC
CASSLDPGLAGGVYNEQFF
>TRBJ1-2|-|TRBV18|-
TGTGCCAGCTCACCAGGGGCGGACCGATACACCTTC
CASSPGADRYTF
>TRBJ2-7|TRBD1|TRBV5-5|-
TGTGCCAGCAGCATGGGACAGACCTACGAGCAGTACTTC
CASSMGQTYEQYF
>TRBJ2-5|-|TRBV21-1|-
TGTGCCAGCAGCAAAGATCAGGGACAGTCCCGGGAGACCCAGTACTTC
CASSKDQGQSRETQYF
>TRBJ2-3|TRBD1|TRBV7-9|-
TGTGCCAGCAGCACGGACAGGGGCACAGATACGCAGTATTTT
CASSTDRGTDTQYF
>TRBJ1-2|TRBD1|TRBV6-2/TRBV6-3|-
TGTGCCAGCAGTTACCTTAACCCCGTAGGGACAGACGATGGCTACACCTTC
CASSYLNPVGTDDGYTF
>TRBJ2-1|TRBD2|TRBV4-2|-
TGTGCCAGCAGCCAAGATCTCCCTAGCGGGGGGAATGAGCAGTTCTTC
CASSQDLPSGGNEQFF
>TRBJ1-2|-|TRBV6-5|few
TGTGCCAGCAGCGCGGGCAATAACTATGGCTACACCTTC
CASSAGNNYGYTF
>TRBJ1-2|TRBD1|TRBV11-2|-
TGTGCCAGCAGCTTATCCCAGGGGGGTGGCTACACCTTC
CASSLSQGGGYTF
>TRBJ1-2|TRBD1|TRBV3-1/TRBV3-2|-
TGTGCCAGCAGCCAACAGGGGGCAAACGGCTACACCTTC
CASSQQGANGYTF
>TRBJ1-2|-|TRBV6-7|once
TGTGCCAGCAGTTACAGGGGCTATGGCTACACCTTC
CASSYRGYGYTF
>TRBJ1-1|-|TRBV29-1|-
TGCAGCGTTGAATTTCCGGGACAGAACACTGAAGCTTTCTTT
CSVEFPGQNTEAFF
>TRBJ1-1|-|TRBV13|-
TGTGCCAGCAGCTACGGGGTTGAAGCTTTCTTT
CASSYGVEAFF
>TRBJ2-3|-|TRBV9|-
TGTGCCAGCAGCGTGGCGGCAACTAGCACAGATACGCAGTATTTT
CASSVAATSTDTQYF
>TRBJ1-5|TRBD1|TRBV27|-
TGTGCCAGCAGTACTGGACAGGGGGAATATAGCAATCAGCCCCAGCATTTT
CASSTGQGEYSNQPQHF
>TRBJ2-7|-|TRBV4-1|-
TGCGCCAGCAGCCAAGTCGGGGACTCCTACGAGCAGTACTTC
CASSQVGDSYEQYF
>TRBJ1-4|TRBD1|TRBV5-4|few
TGTGCCAGCAGCGAAAACAGGGGGTTGAATGAAAAACTGTTTTTT
CASSENRGLNEKLFF
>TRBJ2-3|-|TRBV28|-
TGTGCCAGCAAACAGGGTTTTGGAGATACGCAGTATTTT
CASKQGFGDTQYF
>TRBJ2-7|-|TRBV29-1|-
TGCAGCGTCCTAGCGACAGGGCTCTCCTACGAGCAGTACTTC
CSVLATGLSYEQYF
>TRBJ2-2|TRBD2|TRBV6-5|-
TGTGCCAGCAGTCAACTTAGCGGGGATACCGGGGAGCTGTTTTTT
CASSQLSGDTGELFF
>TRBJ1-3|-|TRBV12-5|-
TGTGCTAGTGGTTTGGTATTACAGTCCTCTGGAAACACCATATATTTT
CASGLVLQSSGNTIYF
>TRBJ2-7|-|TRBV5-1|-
TGCGCCAGCAGCCCCGGGACAAATGGCTACGAGCAGTACTTC
CASSPGTNGYEQYF
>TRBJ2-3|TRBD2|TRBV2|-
TGTGCCAGCACCACCGGGACTAGCGGGGCGTATACGCAGTATTTT
CASTTGTSGAYTQYF
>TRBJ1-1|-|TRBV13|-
TGTGCCAGCAGCTTACTAGCTGAAGCTTTCTTT
CASSLLAEAFF
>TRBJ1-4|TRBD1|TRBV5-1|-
TGCGCCAGCAGCTTGGGGGACAGGGGGCAGGAAAAACTGTTTTTT
CASSLGDRGQEKLFF
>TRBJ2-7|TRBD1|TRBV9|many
TGTGCCAGCGGCAGGGACAGGAACTACGAGCAGTACTTC
CASGRDRNYEQYF
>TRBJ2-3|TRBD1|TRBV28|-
TGTGCCAGCAGAGACAGGGTTGCAGATACGCAGTATTTT
CASRDRVADTQYF
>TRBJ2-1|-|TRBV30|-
TGTGCCTGGAGTGTATTAAATGAGCAGTTCTTC
CAWSVLNEQFF